The clone carrying this T cell receptor beta chain was recorded many times. Its cognate antigen is unknown. Patients chosen for sequencing had CD8+CD57+ cells that had expanded, as shown by flow cytometry. Genomic DNA provided the template from which TCR beta VDJ and CDR3 profiles were obtained. TCRdb reanalysed the reads using MiXCR and keeps one entry per CDR3 protein. Found here are 450,000 to 550,000 distinct CDR3 sequences, around 30% of them singletons; the top ten hold nearly 0.85%. This entry belongs to a study of CD8+CD57+ T cells in acquired aplastic anemia. Study-wide results and caveats: No significant patient-versus-control difference appeared in CD8+ Simpson's diversity.

The germline CDR1 and CDR2 sequences are SGDLS and YYNGEE. Trimming removed 0 bases from V and 4 bases from J, with 5 bases in between. This CDR3 region has 13 residues. This clonotype was obtained from a human donor with aplastic anemia. The chain employs TRBV9 and TRBJ1-5; D is unclear. The sequencing input was sorted CD4+, CD8+, or CD8+CD57+ T cells (not recorded which) from PBMCs. The CDR3 reads CASSVAGNQPQHF. The DNA of the CDR3 is TGTGCCAGCAGCGTAGCGGGAAATCAGCCCCAGCATTTT.